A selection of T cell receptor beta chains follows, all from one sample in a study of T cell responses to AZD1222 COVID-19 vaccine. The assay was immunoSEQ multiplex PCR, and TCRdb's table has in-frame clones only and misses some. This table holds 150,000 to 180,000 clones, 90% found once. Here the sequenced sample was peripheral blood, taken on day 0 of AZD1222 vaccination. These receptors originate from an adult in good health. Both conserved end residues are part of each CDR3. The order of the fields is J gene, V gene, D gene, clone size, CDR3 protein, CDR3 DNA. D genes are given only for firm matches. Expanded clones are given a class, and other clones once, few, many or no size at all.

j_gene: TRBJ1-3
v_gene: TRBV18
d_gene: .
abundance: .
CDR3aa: CASSLQSDTIYF
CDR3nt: TGTGCCAGCTCACTCCAATCGGACACCATATATTTT

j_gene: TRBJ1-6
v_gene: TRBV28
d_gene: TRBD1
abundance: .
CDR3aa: CASSGGQGASSPLHF
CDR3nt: TGTGCCAGCAGTGGGGGACAGGGGGCCAGTTCACCCCTCCACTTT

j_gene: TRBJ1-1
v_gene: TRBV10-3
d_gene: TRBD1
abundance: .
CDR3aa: CAIRGGTTEAFF
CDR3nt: TGTGCCATCAGAGGGGGCACCACTGAAGCTTTCTTT

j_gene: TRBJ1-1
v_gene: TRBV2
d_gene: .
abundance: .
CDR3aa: CASSEVGISEAFF
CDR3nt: TGTGCCAGCAGTGAAGTAGGGATCTCTGAAGCTTTCTTT

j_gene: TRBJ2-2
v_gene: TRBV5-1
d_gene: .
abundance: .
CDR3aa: CASNRFKGTGELFF
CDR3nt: TGCGCCAGCAACCGATTTAAGGGAACCGGGGAGCTGTTTTTT

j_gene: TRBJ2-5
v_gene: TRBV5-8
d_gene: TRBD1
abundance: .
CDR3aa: CASSLGQGILGETQYF
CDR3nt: TGTGCCAGCAGCTTGGGACAGGGGATTTTGGGAGAGACCCAGTACTTC

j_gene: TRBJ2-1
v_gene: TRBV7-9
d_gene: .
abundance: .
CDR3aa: CASSLVYNEQFF
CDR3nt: TGTGCCAGCAGCTTAGTTTACAATGAGCAGTTCTTC

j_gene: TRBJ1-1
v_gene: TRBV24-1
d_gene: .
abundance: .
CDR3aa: CATTQREDTEAFF
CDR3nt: TGTGCCACCACCCAGAGGGAGGACACTGAAGCTTTCTTT

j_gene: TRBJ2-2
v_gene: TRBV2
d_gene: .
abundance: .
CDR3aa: CANFRESGELFF
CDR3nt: TGTGCCAACTTTAGGGAGTCCGGGGAGCTGTTTTTT

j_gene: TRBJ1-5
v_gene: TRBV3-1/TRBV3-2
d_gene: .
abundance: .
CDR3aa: CASSQAGGRNQPQHF
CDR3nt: TGTGCCAGCAGCCAAGCGGGGGGCCGCAATCAGCCCCAGCATTTT

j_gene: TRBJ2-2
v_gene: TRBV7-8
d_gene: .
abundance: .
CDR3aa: CASSLWEGVTGELFF
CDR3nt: TGTGCCAGCAGCCTTTGGGAGGGGGTGACCGGGGAGCTGTTTTTT

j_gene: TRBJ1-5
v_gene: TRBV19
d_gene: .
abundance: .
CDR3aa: CASSIGASSGGNQPQHF
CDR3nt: TGTGCCAGTAGTATTGGGGCCTCAAGCGGGGGCAATCAGCCCCAGCATTTT

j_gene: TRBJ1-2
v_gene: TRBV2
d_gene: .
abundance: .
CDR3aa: CASSDGRPYTF
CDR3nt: TGTGCCAGCAGTGATGGAAGGCCCTACACCTTC

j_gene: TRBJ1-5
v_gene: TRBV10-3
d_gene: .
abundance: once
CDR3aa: CAISESGNQPQHF
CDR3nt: TGTGCCATCAGTGAGTCCGGGAATCAGCCCCAGCATTTT

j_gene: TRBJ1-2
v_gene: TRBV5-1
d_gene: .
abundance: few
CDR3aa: CASSLDPGNGYTF
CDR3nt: TGCGCCAGCAGCTTGGATCCGGGGAATGGCTACACCTTC

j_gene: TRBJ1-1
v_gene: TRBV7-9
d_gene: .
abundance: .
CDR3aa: CASSLARGLNTEAFF
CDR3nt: TGTGCCAGCAGCTTAGCTCGGGGGCTGAACACTGAAGCTTTCTTT

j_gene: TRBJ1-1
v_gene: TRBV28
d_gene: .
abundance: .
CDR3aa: CASSFPRSGNTEAFF
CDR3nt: TGTGCCAGCAGTTTCCCTCGGTCGGGGAACACTGAAGCTTTCTTT

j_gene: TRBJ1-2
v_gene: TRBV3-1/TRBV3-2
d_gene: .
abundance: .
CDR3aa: CASSRDGNYGYTF
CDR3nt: TGTGCCAGCAGCCGGGACGGAAACTATGGCTACACCTTC

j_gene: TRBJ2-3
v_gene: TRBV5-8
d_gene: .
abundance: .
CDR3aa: CASSLVRGVTDTQYF
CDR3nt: TGTGCCAGCAGCTTGGTCCGGGGTGTCACAGATACGCAGTATTTT

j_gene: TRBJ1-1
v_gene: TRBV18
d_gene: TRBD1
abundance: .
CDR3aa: CASSPLVMPGTAMNTEAFF
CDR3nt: TGTGCCAGCTCACCTCTCGTCATGCCCGGGACAGCGATGAACACTGAAGCTTTCTTT

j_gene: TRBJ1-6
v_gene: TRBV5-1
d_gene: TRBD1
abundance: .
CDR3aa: CASSTSGQLNSPLHF
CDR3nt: TGCGCCAGCAGTACATCGGGACAGTTAAATTCACCCCTCCACTTT

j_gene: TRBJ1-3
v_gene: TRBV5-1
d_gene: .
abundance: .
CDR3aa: CASSLGSSGNTIYF
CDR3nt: TGCGCCAGCAGCTTGGGTAGCTCTGGAAACACCATATATTTT

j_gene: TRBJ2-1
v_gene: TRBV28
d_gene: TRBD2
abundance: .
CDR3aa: CASSLSGLAISDEQFF
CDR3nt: TGTGCCAGCAGTTTATCGGGACTAGCGATCTCCGATGAGCAGTTCTTC

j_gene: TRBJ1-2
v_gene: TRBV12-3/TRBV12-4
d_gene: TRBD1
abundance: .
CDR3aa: CASRGTGAIGYTF
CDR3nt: TGTGCCAGCCGCGGGACAGGGGCTATAGGCTACACCTTC

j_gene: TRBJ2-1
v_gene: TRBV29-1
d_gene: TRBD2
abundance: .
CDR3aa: CSATSGGSYEQFF
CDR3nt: TGCAGCGCGACTAGCGGGGGAAGCTATGAGCAGTTCTTC

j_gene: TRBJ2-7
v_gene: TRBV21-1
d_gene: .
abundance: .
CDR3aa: CASPKPFNHETATTYEQYF
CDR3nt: TGTGCCAGCCCCAAACCCTTTAACCATGAAACCGCCACCACCTACGAGCAGTACTTC

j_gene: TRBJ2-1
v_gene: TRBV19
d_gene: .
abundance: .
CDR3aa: CASSTRGYNEQFF
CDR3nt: TGTGCCAGTAGTACCAGGGGATACAATGAGCAGTTCTTC

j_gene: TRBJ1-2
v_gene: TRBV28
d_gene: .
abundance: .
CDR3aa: CASSSRAKSLSGYTF
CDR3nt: TGTGCCAGCAGTTCTAGGGCGAAGTCCCTGTCCGGCTACACCTTC

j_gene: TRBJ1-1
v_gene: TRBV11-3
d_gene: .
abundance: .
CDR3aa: CASSFTSGGTEAFF
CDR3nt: TGTGCCAGCAGCTTTACAAGTGGGGGCACTGAAGCTTTCTTT

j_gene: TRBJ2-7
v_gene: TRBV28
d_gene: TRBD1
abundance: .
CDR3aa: CASRADRGSPYEQYF
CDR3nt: TGTGCCAGCAGGGCAGACAGGGGATCCCCCTACGAGCAGTACTTC

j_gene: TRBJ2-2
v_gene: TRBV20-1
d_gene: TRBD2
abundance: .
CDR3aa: CSASRLAGSTGELFF
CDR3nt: TGCAGTGCTAGTCGACTAGCGGGCTCCACCGGGGAGCTGTTTTTT

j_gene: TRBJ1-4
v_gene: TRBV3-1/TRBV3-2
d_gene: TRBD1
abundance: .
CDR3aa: CASSLPFGQGNEKLFF
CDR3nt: TGTGCCAGCAGCCTTCCTTTCGGACAGGGGAATGAAAAACTGTTTTTT

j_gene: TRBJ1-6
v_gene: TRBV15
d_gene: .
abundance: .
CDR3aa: CATSEGTPRSSYNSPLHF
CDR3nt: TGTGCCACCAGCGAGGGGACGCCGAGGAGCTCCTATAATTCACCCCTCCACTTT

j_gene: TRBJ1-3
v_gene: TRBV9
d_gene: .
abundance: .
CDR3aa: CASMPTVSGNTIYF
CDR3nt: TGTGCCAGCATGCCGACAGTCTCTGGAAACACCATATATTTT

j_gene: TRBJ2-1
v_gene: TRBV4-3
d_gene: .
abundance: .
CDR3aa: CASSQDNRGNEQFF
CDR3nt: TGCGCCAGCAGCCAAGATAATAGGGGCAATGAGCAGTTCTTC

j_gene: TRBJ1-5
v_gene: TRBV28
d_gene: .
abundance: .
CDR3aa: CASTGYSNQPQHF
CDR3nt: TGTGCCAGCACCGGCTATAGCAATCAGCCCCAGCATTTT

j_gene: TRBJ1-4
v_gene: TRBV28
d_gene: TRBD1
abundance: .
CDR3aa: CASSVGQGNNEKLFF
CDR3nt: TGTGCCAGCAGTGTGGGACAGGGGAATAATGAAAAACTGTTTTTT

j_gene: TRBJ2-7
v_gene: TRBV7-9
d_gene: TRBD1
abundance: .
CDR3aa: CAGRDSSLEQYF
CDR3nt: TGTGCAGGACGGGACAGCTCACTCGAGCAGTACTTC

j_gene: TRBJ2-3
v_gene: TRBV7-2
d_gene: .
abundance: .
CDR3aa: CASSLQGPDTQYF
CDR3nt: TGTGCCAGCAGCTTACAGGGCCCAGATACGCAGTATTTT

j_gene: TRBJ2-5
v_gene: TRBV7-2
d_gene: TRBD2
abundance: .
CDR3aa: CASSLSRGDQETQYF
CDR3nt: TGTGCCAGCAGCTTAAGCCGGGGGGATCAAGAGACCCAGTACTTC

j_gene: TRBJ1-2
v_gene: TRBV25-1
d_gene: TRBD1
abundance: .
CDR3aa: CASSDAPGQAFYTF
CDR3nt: TGTGCCAGCAGTGACGCACCGGGACAGGCTTTCTACACCTTC

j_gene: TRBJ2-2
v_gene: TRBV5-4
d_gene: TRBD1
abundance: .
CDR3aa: CASSLVGQGAGELFF
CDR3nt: TGTGCCAGCAGCTTGGTCGGACAGGGGGCCGGGGAGCTGTTTTTT

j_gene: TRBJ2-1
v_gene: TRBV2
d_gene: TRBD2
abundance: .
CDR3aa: CASTRREGSYNEQFF
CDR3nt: TGTGCCAGCACTCGGAGGGAGGGATCCTACAATGAGCAGTTCTTC

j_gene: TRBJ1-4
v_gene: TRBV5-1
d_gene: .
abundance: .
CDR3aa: CASSLDRATNEKLFF
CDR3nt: TGCGCCAGCAGCTTGGATAGAGCAACTAATGAAAAACTGTTTTTT

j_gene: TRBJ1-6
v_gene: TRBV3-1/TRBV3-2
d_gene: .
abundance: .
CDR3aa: CASSHERESPLHF
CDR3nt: TGTGCCAGCAGCCATGAGAGGGAATCACCCCTCCACTTT

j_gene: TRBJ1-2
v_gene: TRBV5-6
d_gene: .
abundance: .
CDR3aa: CASREQGSANYGYTF
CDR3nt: TGTGCCAGCAGGGAACAGGGCAGCGCTAACTATGGCTACACCTTC

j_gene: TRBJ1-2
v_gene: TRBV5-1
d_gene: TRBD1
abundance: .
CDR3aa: CASTLSWQGAPTFANYGYTF
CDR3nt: TGCGCCAGCACCCTCTCCTGGCAGGGGGCCCCCACTTTTGCTAACTATGGCTACACCTTC

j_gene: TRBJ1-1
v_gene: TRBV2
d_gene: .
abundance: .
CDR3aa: CASLREGDTEAFF
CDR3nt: TGTGCCAGCCTCAGAGAAGGGGACACTGAAGCTTTCTTT

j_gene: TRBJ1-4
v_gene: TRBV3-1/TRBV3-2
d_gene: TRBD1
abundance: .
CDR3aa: CASSPGTANEKLFF
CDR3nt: TGTGCCAGCAGCCCCGGGACAGCTAATGAAAAACTGTTTTTT

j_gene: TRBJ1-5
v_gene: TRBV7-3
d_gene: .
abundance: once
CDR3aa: CASSLDSNQPQHF
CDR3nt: TGTGCCAGCAGCTTAGATAGCAATCAGCCCCAGCATTTT

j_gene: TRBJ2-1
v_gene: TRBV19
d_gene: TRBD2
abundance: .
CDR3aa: CASSSGDFYNEQFF
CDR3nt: TGTGCCAGTTCTAGCGGGGACTTTTACAATGAGCAGTTCTTC

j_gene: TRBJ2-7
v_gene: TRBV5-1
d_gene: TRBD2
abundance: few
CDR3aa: CASSLGGLAGYEQYF
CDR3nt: TGCGCCAGCAGCTTGGGGGGCCTAGCGGGGTACGAGCAGTACTTC

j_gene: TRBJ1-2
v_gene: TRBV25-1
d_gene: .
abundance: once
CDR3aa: CASSELEGTLPYGYTF
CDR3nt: TGTGCCAGCAGTGAATTGGAAGGGACTCTCCCCTATGGCTACACCTTC

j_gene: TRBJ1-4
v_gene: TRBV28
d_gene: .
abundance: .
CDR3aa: CASIQAGAVYEKLFF
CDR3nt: TGTGCCAGCATTCAGGCGGGGGCAGTCTATGAAAAACTGTTTTTT

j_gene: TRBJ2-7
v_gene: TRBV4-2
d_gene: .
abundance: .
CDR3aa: CASSEDPDAYEQYF
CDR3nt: TGTGCCAGCAGCGAAGATCCCGATGCCTACGAGCAGTACTTC

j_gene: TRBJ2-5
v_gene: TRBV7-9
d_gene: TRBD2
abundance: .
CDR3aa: CASSGGLAGVTETQYF
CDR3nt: TGTGCCAGCTCGGGGGGTCTAGCGGGAGTTACTGAGACCCAGTACTTC

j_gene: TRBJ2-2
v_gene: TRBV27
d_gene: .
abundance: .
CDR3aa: CASSSNTGELFF
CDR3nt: TGTGCCAGCAGTTCGAACACCGGGGAGCTGTTTTTT

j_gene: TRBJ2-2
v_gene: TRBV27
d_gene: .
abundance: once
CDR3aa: CASSTLAGWELFF
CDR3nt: TGTGCCAGCAGTACCTTAGCAGGTTGGGAGCTGTTTTTT

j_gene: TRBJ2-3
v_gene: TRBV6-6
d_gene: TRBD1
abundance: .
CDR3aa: CASRPDRAADTQYF
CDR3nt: TGTGCCAGCAGACCAGACAGGGCAGCAGATACGCAGTATTTT

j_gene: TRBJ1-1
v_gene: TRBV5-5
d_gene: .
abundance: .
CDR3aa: CASSLRGGNTEAFF
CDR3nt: TGTGCCAGCAGTCTCCGCGGCGGGAACACTGAAGCTTTCTTT